A selection of T cell receptor beta chains follows, all from one sample in a study of blood T cell repertoires in COVID-19. The repertoire was sequenced with immunoSEQ multiplex PCR; TCRdb's copy has only in-frame clones and lacks some. The data contain a few hundred thousand clones, more than 75% of them singletons. Sequenced material: PBMCs or T cells enriched from blood (not recorded which). Every receptor here comes from a woman in her sixties or seventies in a cohort exposed to, infected with or recovered from COVID-19 (not recorded which). Each CDR3 is given with its conserved first and last residue. D genes are given only for firm matches. Some rows have no size entry. The others give once, few or many, or a class for an expanded clone.

d_gene | j_gene | v_gene | abundance | CDR3nt | CDR3aa
TRBD2 | TRBJ2-6 | TRBV7-3 | NA | TGTGCCAGCAGCACCCCGGGACTAGCGGGATCTGGGGCCAACGTCCTGACTTTC | CASSTPGLAGSGANVLTF
TRBD1 | TRBJ1-5 | TRBV7-8 | NA | TGTGCCAGCAGCTTAGGGCAGGGGGCGAGGGGCAATCAGCCCCAGCATTTT | CASSLGQGARGNQPQHF
TRBD2 | TRBJ2-1 | TRBV7-3 | NA | TGTGCCAGCAGCTCTAGCGGCTACAATGAGCAGTTCTTC | CASSSSGYNEQFF
TRBD2 | TRBJ2-7 | TRBV27 | NA | TGTGCCAGCACCCTCGGGACTAGCGGGAATTACGAGCAGTACTTC | CASTLGTSGNYEQYF
TRBD1 | TRBJ2-1 | TRBV7-3 | NA | TGTGCCAGCAGCTTAAACAGGTCCAGACAGGGCGAGTTCTTC | CASSLNRSRQGEFF
NA | TRBJ1-1 | TRBV21-1 | NA | TGTGCCAGCAGCAAGCCAGGGTGGAACACTGAAGCTTTCTTT | CASSKPGWNTEAFF
TRBD2 | TRBJ2-1 | TRBV7-9 | NA | TGTGCCAGCAGCTCACGGGAGGGTTACAATGAGCAGTTCTTC | CASSSREGYNEQFF
NA | TRBJ1-2 | TRBV7-8 | NA | TGTGCCAGCAGCTTAGATCAGGGCGGGAGCCCTAACTATGGCTACACCTTC | CASSLDQGGSPNYGYTF
NA | TRBJ1-2 | TRBV27 | NA | TGTGCCAGCAGGGGTACCGGGAGGGGCGGCTACACCTTC | CASRGTGRGGYTF
NA | TRBJ1-1 | TRBV5-4 | few | TGTGCCAGCAGCTTGGCCTCACAGGGTCGGAGTGAAGCTTTCTTT | CASSLASQGRSEAFF
NA | TRBJ2-7 | TRBV28 | NA | TGTGCCAGCAGTGCCCCCAGGGGGGACTCCTACGAGCAGTACTTC | CASSAPRGDSYEQYF
TRBD1 | TRBJ1-2 | TRBV27 | NA | TGTGCCAGCAGCTACGGACAGGGCTTCTATGGCTACACCTTC | CASSYGQGFYGYTF
NA | TRBJ1-5 | TRBV7-2 | NA | TGTGCCAGCAGCTTGAGGGCGAATCAGCCCCAGCATTTT | CASSLRANQPQHF
TRBD1 | TRBJ1-6 | TRBV3-1/TRBV3-2 | once | TGTGCCAGCAGTCGACAGGGATATAATTCACCCCTCCACTTT | CASSRQGYNSPLHF
NA | TRBJ2-1 | TRBV7-9 | NA | TGTGCCAGCAGCACACGGACTGCGAAATACAATGAGCAGTTCTTC | CASSTRTAKYNEQFF
TRBD2 | TRBJ2-3 | TRBV4-2 | NA | TGTGCCAGCAGCCAAGGGCTAGCGGGGGGCACAGATACGCAGTATTTT | CASSQGLAGGTDTQYF
TRBD2 | TRBJ2-7 | TRBV28 | NA | TGTGCCAGCAGGCCGGGACTAGCGGGAGGATACGAGCAGTACTTC | CASRPGLAGGYEQYF
NA | TRBJ2-7 | TRBV19 | NA | TGTGCCAGTACGCAGGGCCACGAGCAGTACTTC | CASTQGHEQYF
NA | TRBJ2-7 | TRBV6-2/TRBV6-3 | NA | TGTGCCAGCAGTTACTCGCGGCTACAGGGTGGATACGAGCAGTACTTC | CASSYSRLQGGYEQYF
TRBD1 | TRBJ2-7 | TRBV7-2 | once | TGTGCCAGCAGCTTAGCGACAGGGGGCTTCTCCTACGAGCAGTACTTC | CASSLATGGFSYEQYF
TRBD2 | TRBJ2-1 | TRBV11-2 | NA | TGTGCCAGCGGCCGGGAGGCCTACAATGAGCAGTTCTTC | CASGREAYNEQFF
TRBD2 | TRBJ2-1 | TRBV3-1/TRBV3-2 | NA | TGTGCCAGCAGCCTGGGGACTAGCGGAGTCCCGCAGTTCTTC | CASSLGTSGVPQFF
TRBD1 | TRBJ1-6 | TRBV2 | NA | TGTGCCAGCAAGGGACAGGGGGCTATTAATTCACCCCTCCACTTT | CASKGQGAINSPLHF
TRBD1 | TRBJ2-7 | TRBV10-3 | NA | TGTGCCATCAGTCTTACGGGACAGGGAGAGCAGTACTTC | CAISLTGQGEQYF
NA | TRBJ2-7 | TRBV27 | NA | TGTGCCAGCAGTCCCTACAGGAAAGGGATGAAAGACGAGCAGTACTTC | CASSPYRKGMKDEQYF
TRBD2 | TRBJ2-1 | TRBV4-3 | NA | TGCGCCAGCAGCCAAGATTACCCCCGGGGGGGTGGGAGGTACAATGAGCAGTTCTTC | CASSQDYPRGGGRYNEQFF
TRBD2 | TRBJ2-1 | TRBV2 | NA | TGTGCCAGCAGAGGGACTAGCGGGAGTTTTCAGATCTTC | CASRGTSGSFQIF
TRBD2 | TRBJ2-7 | TRBV7-2 | NA | TGTGCCAGCAGCGCGGGACTAGCGGGAGGGCCATACGAGCAGTACTTC | CASSAGLAGGPYEQYF
NA | TRBJ2-1 | TRBV27 | NA | TGTGCCAGCAGCGGTGGTTTTTCCTACAATGAGCAGTTCTTC | CASSGGFSYNEQFF
NA | TRBJ2-3 | TRBV19 | NA | TGTGCCAGCAATAACCCGGGGAGCACAGATACGCAGTATTTT | CASNNPGSTDTQYF
TRBD2 | TRBJ2-7 | TRBV30 | NA | TGTGCCTGGAGTTTCGGGAGGGAGTCGTACTTC | CAWSFGRESYF
NA | TRBJ2-1 | TRBV7-8 | NA | TGTGCCAGCAGCACAAGGGGAAGGGACTACAATGAGCAGTTCTTC | CASSTRGRDYNEQFF
NA | TRBJ1-1 | TRBV27 | NA | TGTGCCAGCAGACTCCCGACAGGACCCACTTATGAAGCTTTCTTT | CASRLPTGPTYEAFF
NA | TRBJ1-4 | TRBV28 | NA | TGTGCCAGCAACGGGGGATTTCGAGAAAAACTGTTTTTT | CASNGGFREKLFF
TRBD1 | TRBJ1-4 | TRBV11-1 | NA | TGTGCCAGCAGCCTCTCTCGAACAGGGGGGAATGAAAAACTGTTTTTT | CASSLSRTGGNEKLFF
TRBD1 | TRBJ2-7 | TRBV27 | NA | TGTGCCAGCAGTGCACCGGACAGGGGATCCTACGAGCAGTACTTC | CASSAPDRGSYEQYF
TRBD1 | TRBJ1-2 | TRBV4-2 | few | TGTGCCAGCAGCCAAGGGAGTACCGGGACAGGGAATGATGGCTACACCTTC | CASSQGSTGTGNDGYTF
TRBD2 | TRBJ2-1 | TRBV6-1 | NA | TGTGCCAGCAGTGGAAACCACGGGGGGGGCTCCTACAATGAGCAGTTCTTC | CASSGNHGGGSYNEQFF
TRBD2 | TRBJ2-1 | TRBV19 | once | TGTGCCAGTAGACTAGCGGGAGGGGGTACGAATGAGCAGTTCTTC | CASRLAGGGTNEQFF
TRBD2 | TRBJ2-1 | TRBV28 | NA | TGTGCCAGCACCGATAGCGGGGGGGATTTCAATGAGCAGTTCTTC | CASTDSGGDFNEQFF
NA | TRBJ1-1 | TRBV4-3 | NA | TGCGCCAGCAGCCAGAACAGGGTCACTGAAGCTTTCTTT | CASSQNRVTEAFF
NA | TRBJ1-1 | TRBV20-1 | NA | TGCAGTGCTCGTGGGACACCGAACACTGAAGCTTTCTTT | CSARGTPNTEAFF
NA | TRBJ2-1 | TRBV11-2 | NA | TGTGCCAGCAGCGCCCCCACCAGGGATGAGCAGTTCTTC | CASSAPTRDEQFF
TRBD1 | TRBJ1-5 | TRBV28 | NA | TGTGCCAGCAGTCAGACAGGGGGCTACTTTAGCAATCAGCCCCAGCATTTT | CASSQTGGYFSNQPQHF
NA | TRBJ2-2 | TRBV6-5 | NA | TGTGCCAGCAGGGCGGGTCTTCCGGGGGGGGAGCTGTTTTTT | CASRAGLPGGELFF
NA | TRBJ1-4 | TRBV28 | once | TGTGCCAGCAGTCTCCCCGGGAGCCCAACTAATGAAAAACTGTTTTTT | CASSLPGSPTNEKLFF
TRBD2 | TRBJ2-7 | TRBV4-1 | NA | TGCGCCAGCAGCCACTCTAGCGGGAGCCGATACGAGCAGTACTTC | CASSHSSGSRYEQYF
TRBD1 | TRBJ1-2 | TRBV5-6 | once | TGTGCCAGCAGCTTGAGGAGGGGGCCGTATAATGGCTACACCTTC | CASSLRRGPYNGYTF